These 28 T cell receptor beta chains originate from one sample sequenced in a study of T cell repertoires in cytomegalovirus infection. TCRdb reprocessed the reads with MiXCR, giving one entry per CDR3 protein. Of more than 150,000 distinct CDR3 sequences listed, 23% are singletons. Sample: PBMCs. These receptors came from a human donor in good health (CMV status not recorded). Some clones in this sample may be carry-over from other donors' samples.

This clonotype was counted between two and nine times. The gene calls are TRBV7-9 and TRBJ1-1, with 12 bases lining up with TRBD1. The junction had 7 bases not matched to a gene; V was cut back by 5 bases and J by 0 bases. Germline CDR1 SEHNR, CDR2 FQNEAQ (reference sequence). The CDR3 covers 17 residues. The CDR3 DNA reads as TGTGCCAGCAGCCCGCCCCGGGACAGGGGGCTGAACACTGAAGCTTTCTTT. As protein: CASSPPRDRGLNTEAFF.

As concerns this clonotype: This sequence may be a read error, since a much larger clone differs from it by one base. The CDR3 nucleotides are TGTGCCTGCAGCAAACAGGGAGGCGAGCAGTACTTC. Protein: CACSKQGGEQYF. V is TRBV12-3 or TRBV12-4 and J is TRBJ2-7; D assignment may be TRBD1 or TRBD2 (6 bases each). The CDR3 spans 12 residues.

The V gene is TRBV6-5, the J gene TRBJ2-2, with no clear D. The CDR3 sequence is 14 residues long. V was shortened by 2 bases and J by 8 bases, with 12 bases between the two germline ends. The germline V gene has CDR1 MNHEY and CDR2 SVGAGI. The CDR3 bases are TGTGCCAGCAGTTACATTTCCCGTCCGGGGGAGCTGTTTTTT. Its translation: CASSYISRPGELFF.

There are a few counts of this clonotype. The chain joins TRBV14 to TRBJ2-3; D not resolved. CDR1 SGHDN and CDR2 FVKESK come from the germline V gene. The CDR3 extends over 13 amino acids. V was pared by 5 bases and J by 4 bases, with 10 bases between. CDR3 residues: CASSSTAADTQYF. In nucleotides, the CDR3 is TGTGCCAGCAGCTCAACAGCAGCAGATACGCAGTATTTT. Looking up the rest from reference TRBV14 and TRBJ2-3 gives the full variable domain: EAGVTQFPSHSVIEKGQTVTLRCDPISGHDNLYWYRRVMGKEIKFLLHFVKESKQDESGMPNNRFLAERTGGTYSTLKVQPAELEDSGVYFCASSSTAADTQYFGPGTRLTVL.

This clonotype was counted a few times. The rearrangement joins TRBV7-8 to TRBJ1-3; D ambiguous. The CDR3 contains 13 residues. V was pared by 5 bases and J by 4 bases, with 9 bases between. Germline V gives CDR1 SGHVS, CDR2 FQNEAQ. Written as DNA, the CDR3 is TGTGCCAGCAGCCACGAGTCGGGAAACACCATATATTTT. As protein: CASSHESGNTIYF.

The CDR3 coding sequence is TGTGCCAGCAGTTACTCGACCCGAGAGCAGTTCTTC. This encodes CASSYSTREQFF. This chain joins TRBV6-2 or TRBV6-3 and TRBJ2-1; D not resolved. Germline V CDR1 and CDR2: MNHEY, SVGEGT. The CDR3 extends over 12 amino acids. Trimming stripped 0 bases from V and 10 bases from J, with 7 bases between.

In its sample, this clonotype was seen a few times. V gene TRBV6-1 combines with J gene TRBJ2-7; D perhaps matches TRBD1 (6 bases). This CDR3 spans 14 amino acids. In germline, CDR1 is MNHNS, CDR2 SASEGT. V was cut by 8 bases and J by 3 bases, with 17 bases left in between. As DNA, the CDR3 is TGTGCCAGCGGGAGCAGGGGACCCAACTACGAGCAGTACTTC. Translation gives CASGSRGPNYEQYF.

This clonotype appeared a single time. The chain uses TRBV20-1 and TRBJ2-3; D might be TRBD2 (5 bases). CDR1 and CDR2 (germline): DFQATT, SNEGSKA (reference sequence). The CDR3 sequence is 13 residues long. V was cut by 3 bases and J by 1 base, with 8 bases left in between. The CDR3 region is CSARGSGTDTQYF. The CDR3 DNA follows: TGCAGTGCTAGGGGTAGCGGCACAGATACGCAGTATTTT.

This clonotype was found many times. V gene TRBV19 combines with J gene TRBJ1-1, with 8 bases fitting TRBD1. The CDR3 is 14 amino acids. Germline CDR1 reads LNHDA; CDR2 reads SQIVND (reference sequence). The junction had 5 bases not matched to a gene; V was cut back by 7 bases and J by 1 base. The CDR3 sequence: CASNTGTGNTEAFF. The CDR3 DNA reads TGTGCCAGTAATACCGGGACAGGGAACACTGAAGCTTTCTTT.

The V call is TRBV28, the J call TRBJ2-1, with D maybe TRBD2 (5 bases). The CDR3 extends over 15 amino acids. The V end lost 5 bases, the J end lost 5 bases, and 16 bases lay between the germline ends. CDR1 and CDR2 (germline): MDHEN, SYDVKM. CDR3 coding DNA: TGTGCCAGCAGTCCCCGGGAAAGGGATAACAATGAGCAGTTCTTC. It codes for CASSPRERDNNEQFF.

With respect to this clonotype: Being one base from a much bigger clone, this may be a read error. The genes are TRBV7-2 and TRBJ1-5; no firm D call. CDR1 is SGHTA, CDR2 FQGNSA, per germline. The V end lost 1 base, the J end lost 6 bases, and 13 bases lay between the germline ends. The CDR3 runs 15 residues. This CDR3 reads CASSLVAGLAQPQHF. CDR3 coding DNA: TGTGCCAGCAGCTTAGTGGCAGGCCTAGCTCAGCCCCAGCATTTT.

The rearrangement uses TRBV2 and TRBJ1-3; no clear D gene. The CDR3 loop spans 14 amino acids. Deletions cut 4 bases from V and 0 bases from J, with 7 bases between. CDR1 and CDR2 (germline): SNHLY, FYNNEI. This CDR3 is CASSAAFSGNTIYF. Here the CDR3 DNA reads TGTGCCAGCAGTGCAGCTTTCTCTGGAAACACCATATATTTT. Together with reference TRBV2 and TRBJ1-3, the CDR3 gives the full variable domain: EPEVTQTPSHQVTQMGQEVILRCVPISNHLYFYWYRQILGQKVEFLVSFYNNEISEKSEIFDDQFSVERPDGSNFTLKIRSTKLEDSAMYFCASSAAFSGNTIYFGEGSWLTVV.

The genes are TRBV7-2 and TRBJ2-1; 9 nucleotides match TRBD1. The CDR3 consists of 12 residues. Germline CDR1 and CDR2: SGHTA and FQGNSA. V lost 5 bases, J lost 16 bases, and 9 bases stayed unmatched. The CDR3 bases are TGTGCCAGCAGCGGACAGGGGACACCGCATTTCTTC. It is translated as CASSGQGTPHFF. The whole variable domain, filled in from reference TRBV7-2 and TRBJ2-1, reads GAGVSQSPSNKVTEKGKDVELRCDPISGHTALYWYRQSLGQGLEFLIYFQGNSAPDKSGLPSDRFSAERTGGSVSTLTIQRTQQEDSAVYLCASSGQGTPHFFGPGTRLTVL.

This clonotype was counted ten times or more. This chain links TRBV11-2 with TRBJ2-7; TRBD1 might be the D (5 bases). Per germline, CDR1 SGHAT and CDR2 FQNNGV. Trimming removed 5 bases at V and 0 bases at J, with 8 bases between. This CDR3 spans 13 amino acids. In DNA, the CDR3 is TGTGCCAGCAGCCCCGACAGCTCCTACGAGCAGTACTTC. Translation: CASSPDSSYEQYF. The variable domain in full, completed from reference TRBV11-2 and TRBJ2-7, reads EAGVAQSPRYKIIEKRQSVAFWCNPISGHATLYWYQQILGQGPKLLIQFQNNGVVDDSQLPKDRFSAERLKGVDSTLKIQPAKLEDSAVYLCASSPDSSYEQYFGPGTRLTVT.

The chain employs TRBV19 and TRBJ1-6; D may be TRBD1 (5 bases). The CDR3 is 15 residues long. Deletions cut 6 bases from V and 9 bases from J, with 18 bases between. Germline assignment: CDR1 LNHDA and CDR2 SQIVND (reference sequence). CDR3 sequence reads: CASRAQVDGASPLHF. The CDR3 DNA follows: TGTGCCAGTAGGGCACAGGTTGATGGGGCTTCACCCCTCCACTTT.

This chain links TRBV14 with TRBJ2-5, with TRBD2 as a possible D gene (5 bases). Trimming took off 0 bases at V and 7 bases at J, with 9 bases between the two ends. The germline CDR1 and CDR2 sequences are SGHDN and FVKESK. The CDR3 spans 13 residues. CDR3 residues: CASSQEASGTQYF. Here the CDR3 DNA reads TGTGCCAGCAGCCAAGAAGCCAGCGGGACCCAGTACTTC.

This rearrangement joins TRBV20-1 to TRBJ1-2; no reliable D call. The V end was cut by 0 bases, the J end by 2 bases, with 10 bases between. CDR1 and CDR2 from the germline V gene are DFQATT and SNEGSKA (reference sequence). This CDR3 has 14 amino acids. DNA for the CDR3: TGCAGTGCTAGAGATCGTGACGAAAACTATGGCTACACCTTC. Amino acid sequence: CSARDRDENYGYTF.

This clonotype was seen more than once but under ten times. The chain joins TRBV11-3 to TRBJ2-2; a weak D match, TRBD2 (6 bases). V lost 2 bases and J 1 base, leaving 11 bases between the germline ends. The CDR3 runs to 16 residues. Germline CDR1 SGHNT, CDR2 YENEEA. The CDR3 nucleotides are TGTGCCAGCAGCTTAACGGGCGGGGTGAACACCGGGGAGCTGTTTTTT. Protein sequence: CASSLTGGVNTGELFF.

This clonotype came up a few times. The chain employs TRBV7-2 and TRBJ2-1; either TRBD1 or TRBD2 may supply D (5 bases each). The CDR3 contains 13 residues. V lost 3 bases to trimming and J lost 8 bases, with 11 bases between them. Looked up from germline, CDR1 is SGHTA and CDR2 is FQGNSA. The CDR3 DNA sequence: TGTGCCAGCAGCTTGCCTAGCAGGGATGAGCAGTTCTTC. The encoded protein is CASSLPSRDEQFF.

The DNA for the CDR3 is TGTGCCAGCAGTGGCGGGAGGGAGACCCAGTACTTC. Translation: CASSGGRETQYF. V gene TRBV28 combines with J gene TRBJ2-5; 8 positions agree with TRBD2. V trimming: 5 bases; J trimming: 5 bases; junction bases outside the gene matches: 1. The germline gives CDR1 MDHEN, CDR2 SYDVKM. The length of the CDR3 is 12 residues.

The table lists this clonotype with many counts. The chain employs TRBV7-2 and TRBJ1-3; the D gene is possibly TRBD1 (6 bases). V was cut by 4 bases and J by 2 bases, with 9 bases left in between. The CDR3 has 14 amino acids. Germline V gene sequence: CDR1 SGHTA, CDR2 FQGNSA. The CDR3 coding sequence is TGTGCCAGCAGCTCCCCAGGGGCTGGAAACACCATATATTTT. Translated: CASSSPGAGNTIYF.

In its sample, this clonotype was seen many times. The chain has TRBV12-3 or TRBV12-4 and TRBJ1-2; D gene ambiguous. This CDR3 is 13 amino acids long. The V end was cut by 5 bases, the J end by 1 base, with 8 bases between. CDR3 coding DNA: TGTGCCAGCAGTGTCCTAGTTAACTATGGCTACACCTTC. Translating gives CASSVLVNYGYTF.

In this sample, this clonotype turned up a few times. This chain links TRBV28 with TRBJ2-6; either TRBD1 or TRBD2 may supply D (5 bases each). From germline, CDR1 is MDHEN and CDR2 SYDVKM. The V and J ends lost 3 bases and 1 base respectively, with 13 bases between them. There are 17 residues in the CDR3. DNA of the CDR3: TGTGCCAGCAGTTTCCGAGGGGCTAGGTCTGGGGCCAACGTCCTGACTTTC. It codes for CASSFRGARSGANVLTF.

This clonotype was counted a few times. The chain links TRBV7-2 to TRBJ2-5, with no clear D. The germline gives CDR1 SGHTA, CDR2 FQGNSA. V was trimmed by 1 base and J by 1 base, leaving 7 bases between them. This CDR3 comprises 14 residues. The CDR3 DNA reads TGTGCCAGCAGCTTAGATTGGGGCCAAGAGACCCAGTACTTC. Translation gives CASSLDWGQETQYF. Full variable domain (outside the CDR3, taken from reference TRBV7-2 and TRBJ2-5): GAGVSQSPSNKVTEKGKDVELRCDPISGHTALYWYRQSLGQGLEFLIYFQGNSAPDKSGLPSDRFSAERTGGSVSTLTIQRTQQEDSAVYLCASSLDWGQETQYFGPGTRLLVL.

The rearrangement links TRBV20-1 to TRBJ2-1, with D possibly TRBD2 on 6 matching bases. The length of the CDR3 is 13 residues. Trimming pared 5 bases from V and 9 bases from J, leaving 17 bases between. CDR1 is DFQATT, CDR2 SNEGSKA, per germline (reference sequence). CDR3 bases: TGCAGTGCTCGGGGACGACTAGGGAGTGAGCAGTTCTTC. It is translated as CSARGRLGSEQFF.

CDR3 region: CSVEDGRTYEQYF. As DNA, the CDR3 is TGCAGCGTTGAAGACGGCAGGACTTACGAGCAGTACTTC. This chain uses TRBV29-1 with TRBJ2-7, with D possibly TRBD2 on 5 matching bases. The V end lost 0 bases, the J end lost 4 bases, and 10 bases lay between the germline ends. This CDR3 spans 13 amino acids. Germline V gene data show CDR1 as SQVTM and CDR2 as ANQGSEA.

The chain employs TRBV19 and TRBJ1-5; the D is unclear. V gave up 3 bases and J gave up 5 bases, with 11 bases separating them. CDR1 LNHDA and CDR2 SQIVND come from the germline V gene (reference sequence). The CDR3 runs to 14 residues. CDR3 sequence (DNA): TGTGCCAGTAGTATCGCCAGTCCCGATCAGCCCCAGCATTTT. It specifies CASSIASPDQPQHF. Full variable domain (missing parts from reference TRBV19 and TRBJ1-5): DGGITQSPKYLFRKEGQNVTLSCEQNLNHDAMYWYRQDPGQGLRLIYYSQIVNDFQKGDIAEGYSVSREKKESFPLTVTSAQKNPTAFYLCASSIASPDQPQHFGDGTRLSIL.

This chain connects TRBV7-9 to TRBJ2-7; 11 nucleotides align to TRBD2. CDR3 size: 14 residues. Germline loops: CDR1 SEHNR, CDR2 FQNEAQ (reference sequence). The junction had 3 bases not matched to a gene; V was cut back by 5 bases and J by 3 bases. The CDR3 protein is CASSIGTSGYEQYF. The CDR3 region has the DNA TGTGCCAGCAGCATCGGGACTAGCGGCTACGAGCAGTACTTC.